This is a list of T cell receptor beta chains from one sample in a study of blood T cell repertoires in COVID-19. Libraries were prepared by immunoSEQ multiplex PCR; TCRdb keeps only in-frame clonotypes and omits some of them. The top ten hold 1.1% to 1.5% of the sample, which has around 140,000 clones, approximately 88% seen once. Specimen: peripheral blood. Receptor source: a man aged 60 to 75 with acute or convalescent COVID-19. Both conserved end residues are part of each CDR3. The D gene is left open where the match is weak. Rows may omit the clone size; those that give it use once, few, many or a size class.

J gene	clone size	D gene	V gene	CDR3 DNA	CDR3 protein
TRBJ2-2	.	TRBD2	TRBV9	TGTGCCAGCAGCGTGATAGCGGGGGGCCCCGACACCGGGGAGCTGTTTTTT	CASSVIAGGPDTGELFF
TRBJ2-4	.	TRBD1	TRBV9	TGTGCCAGCAGCGAATCAGGGGGCACGGGAGCCAAAAACATTCAGTACTTC	CASSESGGTGAKNIQYF
TRBJ1-5	.	.	TRBV2	TGTGCCAGCAGTCCCAGGCATAGCAATCAGCCCCAGCATTTT	CASSPRHSNQPQHF
TRBJ2-7	.	TRBD1	TRBV10-3	TGTGCCAACTGGACAGGTTACGAGCAGTACTTC	CANWTGYEQYF
TRBJ1-2	.	.	TRBV6-5	TGTGCCAGCAGTTACTCGGCAGAAAACTATGGCTACACCTTC	CASSYSAENYGYTF
TRBJ2-2	.	TRBD2	TRBV7-3	TGTGCCAGCAGCTTGTTAGCGGGAGGGACCGGGGAGCTGTTTTTT	CASSLLAGGTGELFF
TRBJ1-1	.	TRBD1	TRBV19	TGTGCCAGCCTGACAGGGGAGGGTTACACTGAAGCTTTCTTT	CASLTGEGYTEAFF
TRBJ1-5	.	.	TRBV6-1	TGTGCCAGCAGTGAATCAGTGATGTGGAATCAGCCCCAGCATTTT	CASSESVMWNQPQHF
TRBJ1-2	.	TRBD1	TRBV18	TGTGCCAGCTCTGGACAGGGTTCTGCCGGGCGGGGCTACACCTTC	CASSGQGSAGRGYTF
TRBJ1-5	.	.	TRBV4-1	TGCGCCAGCAGCCAACAAATCTTATCGCGGCAGCCCCAGCATTTT	CASSQQILSRQPQHF
TRBJ1-1	.	.	TRBV7-3	TGTGCCAGCAGCTTAGTGGGCACAGGCACTGAAGCTTTCTTT	CASSLVGTGTEAFF
TRBJ2-6	.	.	TRBV19	TGTGCCAGTAGTGCACTCCGGGTCGAAAGTAGCTCTGGGGCCAACGTCCTGACTTTC	CASSALRVESSSGANVLTF
TRBJ1-4	.	.	TRBV6-5	TGTGCCAGCAGCCCGGGACTGTTCGGAAAACTGTTTTTT	CASSPGLFGKLFF
TRBJ1-4	.	.	TRBV18	TGTGCCAGCTCACCACTTGGGCTCACTAATGAAAAACTGTTTTTT	CASSPLGLTNEKLFF
TRBJ2-3	.	TRBD2	TRBV4-2	TGTGCCAGCAACGCGGGGGGGTTACCCACAGATACGCAGTATTTT	CASNAGGLPTDTQYF
TRBJ2-5	once	TRBD1	TRBV6-5	TGTGCCAGCAGATGGGACAGGACACAAGAGACCCAGTACTTC	CASRWDRTQETQYF
TRBJ1-1	.	TRBD1	TRBV18	TGTGCCAGCTCAACGACAGGGGAGAAGGGCACTGAAGCTTTCTTT	CASSTTGEKGTEAFF
TRBJ2-3	.	TRBD2	TRBV9	TGTGCCAGCACCGACAAGGGGCTAGCGGGGATCACAGATACGCAGTATTTT	CASTDKGLAGITDTQYF
TRBJ2-7	.	.	TRBV27	TGTGCCACCTGGGGCATCGGCAACGAGCAGTACTTC	CATWGIGNEQYF
TRBJ1-6	.	.	TRBV28	TGTGCCAGCGTAGGGTACAGGGATCTGGGTTCACCCCTCCACTTT	CASVGYRDLGSPLHF
TRBJ2-2	once	TRBD2	TRBV20-1	TGCAGTGCTAGTAGACTAGCGGGAGTGGGTACCGGGGAGCTGTTTTTT	CSASRLAGVGTGELFF